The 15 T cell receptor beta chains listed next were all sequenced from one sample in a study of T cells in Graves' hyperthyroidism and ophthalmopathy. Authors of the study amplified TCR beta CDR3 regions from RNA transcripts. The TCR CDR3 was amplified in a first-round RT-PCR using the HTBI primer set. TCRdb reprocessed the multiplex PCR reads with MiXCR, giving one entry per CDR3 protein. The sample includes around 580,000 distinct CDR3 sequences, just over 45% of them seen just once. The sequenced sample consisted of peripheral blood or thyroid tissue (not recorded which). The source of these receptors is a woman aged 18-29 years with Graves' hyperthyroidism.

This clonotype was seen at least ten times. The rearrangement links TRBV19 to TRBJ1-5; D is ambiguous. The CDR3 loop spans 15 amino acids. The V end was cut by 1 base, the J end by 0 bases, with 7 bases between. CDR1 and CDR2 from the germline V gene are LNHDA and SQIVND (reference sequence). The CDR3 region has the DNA TGTGCCAGTAGTATAGGAGAATATAGCAATCAGCCCCAGCATTTT. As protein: CASSIGEYSNQPQHF.

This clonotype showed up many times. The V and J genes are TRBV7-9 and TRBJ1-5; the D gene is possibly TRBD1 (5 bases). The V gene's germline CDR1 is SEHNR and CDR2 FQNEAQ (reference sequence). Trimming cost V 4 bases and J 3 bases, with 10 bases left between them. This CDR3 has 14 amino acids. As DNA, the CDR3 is TGTGCCAGCAGCTCCTCAGGGACCAATCAGCCCCAGCATTTT. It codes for CASSSSGTNQPQHF.

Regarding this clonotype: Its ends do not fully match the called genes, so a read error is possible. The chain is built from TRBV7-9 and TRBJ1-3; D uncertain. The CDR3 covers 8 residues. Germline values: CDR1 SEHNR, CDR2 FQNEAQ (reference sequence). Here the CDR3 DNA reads TGTGCCAGCAGACCTATGGGGTTT. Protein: CASRPMGF.

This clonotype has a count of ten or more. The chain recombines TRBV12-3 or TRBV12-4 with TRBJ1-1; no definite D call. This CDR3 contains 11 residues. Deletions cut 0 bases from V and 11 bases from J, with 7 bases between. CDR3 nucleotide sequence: TGTGCCAGCAGTTTAGCCTCGGTGGCTTTCTTT. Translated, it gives CASSLASVAFF.

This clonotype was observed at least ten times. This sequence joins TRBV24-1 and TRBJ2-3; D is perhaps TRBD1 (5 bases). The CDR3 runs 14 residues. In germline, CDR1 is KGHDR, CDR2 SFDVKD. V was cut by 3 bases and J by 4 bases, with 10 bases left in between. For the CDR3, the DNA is TGTGCCACCAGTGATGAACAGGTTCCAGATACGCAGTATTTT. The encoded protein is CATSDEQVPDTQYF.

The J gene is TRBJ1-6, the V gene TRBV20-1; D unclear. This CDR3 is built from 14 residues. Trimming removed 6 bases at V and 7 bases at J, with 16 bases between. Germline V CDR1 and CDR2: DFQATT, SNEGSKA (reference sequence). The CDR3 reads CSARIPGRNSPLHF. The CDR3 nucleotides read TGCAGTGCCAGAATTCCCGGGAGAAATTCACCCCTCCACTTT.

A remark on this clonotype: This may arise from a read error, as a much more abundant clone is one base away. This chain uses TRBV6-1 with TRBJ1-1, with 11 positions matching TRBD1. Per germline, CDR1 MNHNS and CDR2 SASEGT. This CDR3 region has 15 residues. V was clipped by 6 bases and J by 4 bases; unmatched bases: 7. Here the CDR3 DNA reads TGTGCCAGCAGACCGCACGGGACAGGGGGCACTGAAGCTTTCTTT. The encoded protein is CASRPHGTGGTEAFF.

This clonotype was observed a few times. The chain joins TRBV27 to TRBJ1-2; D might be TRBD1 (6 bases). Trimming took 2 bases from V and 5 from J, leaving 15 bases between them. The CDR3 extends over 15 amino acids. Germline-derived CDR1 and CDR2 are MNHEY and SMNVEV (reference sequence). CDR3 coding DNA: TGTGCCAGCAGTTTAATGGGGGCAGAAGGATATGGCTACACCTTC. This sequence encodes CASSLMGAEGYGYTF.

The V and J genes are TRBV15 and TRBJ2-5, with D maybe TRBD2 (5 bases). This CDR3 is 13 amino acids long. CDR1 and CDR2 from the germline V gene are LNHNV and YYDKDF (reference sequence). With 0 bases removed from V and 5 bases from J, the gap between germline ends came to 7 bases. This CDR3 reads CATSRDGSETQYF. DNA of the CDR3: TGTGCCACCAGCAGAGATGGGAGCGAGACCCAGTACTTC.

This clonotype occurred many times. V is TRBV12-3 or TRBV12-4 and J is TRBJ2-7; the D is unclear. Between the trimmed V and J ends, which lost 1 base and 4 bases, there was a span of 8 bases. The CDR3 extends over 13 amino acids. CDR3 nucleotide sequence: TGTGCCAGCAGTTTAGGCCAGAAATACGAGCAGTACTTC. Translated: CASSLGQKYEQYF.

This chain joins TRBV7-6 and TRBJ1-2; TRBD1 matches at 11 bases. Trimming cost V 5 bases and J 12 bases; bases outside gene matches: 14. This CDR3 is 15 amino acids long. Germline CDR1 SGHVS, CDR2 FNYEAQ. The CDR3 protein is CASSPMGQGVSGNTF. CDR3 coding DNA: TGTGCCAGCAGCCCGATGGGACAGGGGGTATCTGGAAACACCTTC.

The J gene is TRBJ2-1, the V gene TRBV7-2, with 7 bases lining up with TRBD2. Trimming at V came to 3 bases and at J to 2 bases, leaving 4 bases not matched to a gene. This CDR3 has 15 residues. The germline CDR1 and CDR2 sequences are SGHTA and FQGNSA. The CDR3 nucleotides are TGTGCCAGCAGCTTCCTAGCGGCCCCCTACAATGAGCAGTTCTTC. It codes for CASSFLAAPYNEQFF.

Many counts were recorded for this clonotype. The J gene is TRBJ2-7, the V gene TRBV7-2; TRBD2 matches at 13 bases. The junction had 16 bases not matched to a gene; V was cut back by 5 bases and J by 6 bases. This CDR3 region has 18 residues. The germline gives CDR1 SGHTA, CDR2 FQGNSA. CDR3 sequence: CASSNLGTSGVNPSEQYF. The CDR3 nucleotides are TGTGCCAGCAGCAATCTCGGGACTAGCGGGGTCAACCCAAGCGAGCAGTACTTC.

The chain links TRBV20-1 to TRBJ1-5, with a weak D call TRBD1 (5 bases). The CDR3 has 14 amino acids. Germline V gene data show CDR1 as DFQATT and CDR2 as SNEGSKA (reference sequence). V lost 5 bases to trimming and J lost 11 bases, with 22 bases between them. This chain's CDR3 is CSAQFGTFPETQHF. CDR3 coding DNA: TGCAGTGCTCAATTCGGGACCTTTCCCGAGACCCAGCATTTT.

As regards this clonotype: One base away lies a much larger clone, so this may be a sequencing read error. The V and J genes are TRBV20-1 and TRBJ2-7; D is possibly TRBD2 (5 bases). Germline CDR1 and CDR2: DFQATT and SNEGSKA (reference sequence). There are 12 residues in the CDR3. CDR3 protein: CSARVGGYGQYF. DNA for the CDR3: TGCAGTGCTAGAGTTGGCGGGTACGGGCAGTACTTC.